The clone carrying this TCR beta chain was counted only a few times. The sample comes from a study of blood T cell repertoires in COVID-19. Study as a whole: Both acute and convalescent COVID-19 samples were obtained from the United States, Italy and Spain.

The table came from immunoSEQ multiplex PCR; TCRdb's copy has only in-frame clones and leaves some out. The sample yields some 190,000 clones, 70% to 90% seen once. The CDR3 is 13 residues long. Between the trimmed V and J ends, which lost 2 bases and 2 bases, there was a span of 5 bases. From germline, CDR1 is MNHEY and CDR2 SVGEGT. The V gene is TRBV6-2 or TRBV6-3, the J gene TRBJ2-3; D remains unclear. This clonotype was obtained from a man aged 60-69 years with acute or convalescent COVID-19. Sequencing was done on a sample of peripheral blood. The CDR3 sequence is CASSYTDTDTQYF. CDR3 nucleotide sequence: TGTGCCAGCAGTTACACAGACACAGATACGCAGTATTTT.